The 21 T cell receptor beta chains below come from one sample, sequenced in a study of blood T cell repertoires in COVID-19. Data came from immunoSEQ multiplex PCR; TCRdb stores just in-frame clones and leaves some out. Of 150,000 or so clones listed, roughly 90% are singletons. Sequencing was done on a sample of peripheral blood. The receptors here all came from a woman aged 70-85 years with acute or convalescent COVID-19.

V gene TRBV29-1 combines with J gene TRBJ1-1, with D possibly matching TRBD1 (5 bases). V was pared by 4 bases and J by 7 bases, with 13 bases between. This CDR3 is built from 12 residues. The germline V gene encodes CDR1 SQVTM and CDR2 ANQGSEA. The DNA of the CDR3 is TGCAGCGTTGGGGTCCAGGGTAATGAAGCTTTCTTT. Translated: CSVGVQGNEAFF. The full variable domain, its missing parts supplied by reference TRBV29-1 and TRBJ1-1, is SAVISQKPSRDICQRGTSLTIQCQVDSQVTMMFWYRQQPGQSLTLIATANQGSEATYESGFVIDKFPISRPNLTFSTLTVSNMSPEDSSIYLCSVGVQGNEAFFGQGTRLTVV.

This clone appeared a single time. This chain uses TRBV4-2 with TRBJ1-1; tentative D call: TRBD1 (5 bases). The germline V gene encodes CDR1 LGHNA and CDR2 YNFKEQ. The length of the CDR3 is 17 residues. V was clipped by 3 bases and J by 5 bases, with 22 bases between them. This chain's CDR3 is CASSQYHTGRRSTEAFF. In DNA form, the CDR3 reads TGTGCCAGCAGCCAGTACCACACAGGCCGCCGATCAACTGAAGCTTTCTTT.

The gene calls are TRBV3-1 (or the pseudogene TRBV3-2) and TRBJ2-7, with D unclear. V was clipped by 8 bases and J by 3 bases, with 8 bases between them. From germline, CDR1 is LGHDT and CDR2 YNNKEL (reference sequence). This CDR3 has 11 residues. The CDR3 is CASQQYYEQYF. The CDR3 nucleotides are TGTGCCAGCCAACAGTACTACGAGCAGTACTTC.

The J gene is TRBJ1-5, the V gene TRBV15; weak D call: TRBD1 (5 bases). CDR1 is LNHNV and CDR2 is YYDKDF in the germline V gene (reference sequence). V was cut by 4 bases and J by 0 bases, with 7 bases left in between. CDR3 size: 14 residues. For the CDR3, the DNA is TGTGCCACCAGCAAGGGGCGTAGCAATCAGCCCCAGCATTTT. Its translation is CATSKGRSNQPQHF. Looking up the rest from reference TRBV15 and TRBJ1-5 gives the full variable domain: DAMVIQNPRYQVTQFGKPVTLSCSQTLNHNVMYWYQQKSSQAPKLLFHYYDKDFNNEADTPDNFQSRRPNTSFCFLDIRSPGLGDTAMYLCATSKGRSNQPQHFGDGTRLSIL.

Only one count was recorded for this clone. The chain employs TRBV9 and TRBJ1-6; weak D call: TRBD1 (6 bases). Trimming removed 1 base at V and 7 bases at J, with 12 bases between. This CDR3 spans 15 amino acids. Germline V gene lookup returns CDR1 SGDLS and CDR2 YYNGEE. The CDR3: CASSVQGLGNSPLHF. CDR3 coding DNA: TGTGCCAGCAGCGTACAGGGGCTGGGGAATTCACCCCTCCACTTT.

This sequence joins TRBV11-2 and TRBJ2-2, with D perhaps matching TRBD1 (6 bases). V lost 8 bases and J 3 bases, leaving 19 bases between the germline ends. From germline, CDR1 is SGHAT and CDR2 FQNNGV. The CDR3 is 16 residues long. DNA for the CDR3: TGTGCCAGCCAAATCAGGGGTATAAGGGACACCGGGGAGCTGTTTTTT. Translated: CASQIRGIRDTGELFF.

This rearrangement joins TRBV4-3 to TRBJ2-1; 7 nucleotides line up with TRBD2. Germline CDR1 is LGHNA and CDR2 is YSLEER. V lost 1 base, J lost 4 bases, and 7 bases stayed unmatched. The CDR3 runs 16 residues. CDR3 region: CASSQGASGPYNEQFF. The CDR3 DNA reads as TGCGCCAGCAGCCAAGGGGCTAGCGGACCGTACAATGAGCAGTTCTTC.

This clone was seen only a few times. J is TRBJ1-3 and V is TRBV7-8; D unresolved. V gave up 4 bases and J gave up 1 base, with 5 bases separating them. Germline CDR1 and CDR2: SGHVS and FQNEAQ. This CDR3 has 13 residues. The CDR3 sequence: CASSSGSGNTIYF. CDR3 coding DNA: TGTGCCAGCAGCTCGGGGTCTGGAAACACCATATATTTT. Together with reference TRBV7-8 and TRBJ1-3, the CDR3 gives the full variable domain: GAGVSQSPRYKVAKRGQDVALRCDPISGHVSLFWYQQALGQGPEFLTYFQNEAQLDKSGLPSDRFFAERPEGSVSTLKIQRTQQEDSAVYLCASSSGSGNTIYFGEGSWLTVV.

This chain links TRBV6-6 with TRBJ1-1, with 9 bases identical to TRBD1. The CDR3 is 14 amino acids. Germline V gene data show CDR1 as MNHNY and CDR2 as SVGAGI (reference sequence). Trimming at V came to 7 bases and at J to 3 bases, leaving 6 bases not matched to a gene. The CDR3 loop reads CASNLQGADTEAFF. The CDR3 nucleotides are TGTGCCAGCAACCTACAGGGGGCGGACACTGAAGCTTTCTTT.

This clone has only one observation. V and J are TRBV10-3 and TRBJ1-1, with D perhaps TRBD1 (6 bases). This CDR3 is built from 13 residues. Germline-derived CDR1 and CDR2 are ENHRY and SYGVKD. V dropped 4 bases and J dropped 11 bases, with 17 bases sitting between them. The CDR3 DNA sequence: TGTGCCATCAGTGGAGGGACACAAGGGGAGGCTTTCTTT. This translates into CAISGGTQGEAFF.

The gene calls are TRBV6-4 and TRBJ1-1; possible D gene TRBD1, 5 bases. Germline CDR1 and CDR2: MRHNA and SNTAGT. Trimming removed 4 bases from V and 1 base from J, with 7 bases in between. The CDR3 extends over 13 amino acids. The CDR3 DNA reads as TGTGCCAGCAGTGCGACAGAGAACACTGAAGCTTTCTTT. This translates into CASSATENTEAFF.

This clone was detected only once. The genes are TRBV4-1 and TRBJ1-3; perhaps TRBD1 as D (6 bases). Trimming took off 1 base at V and 3 bases at J, with 16 bases between the two ends. This CDR3 is 17 amino acids long. CDR1 is MGHRA and CDR2 is YSYEKL in the germline V gene. The DNA for the CDR3 is TGCGCCAGCAGCCAAGGCTTACAGGGTATCGTTGGAAACACCATATATTTT. Translation gives CASSQGLQGIVGNTIYF.

This chain joins TRBV19 and TRBJ2-3; D gene ambiguous. This CDR3 has 14 residues. Germline CDR1 is LNHDA and CDR2 is SQIVND (reference sequence). The germline V and J ends were trimmed by 6 bases and 1 base, with 11 bases remaining between them. The CDR3 coding sequence is TGTGCCAGTAGGCGAGACAAAGGCACAGATACGCAGTATTTT. Its translation: CASRRDKGTDTQYF.

This chain joins TRBV10-3 and TRBJ1-1, with 9 bases that match TRBD1. This CDR3 is built from 14 residues. Losses at the gene ends were 6 bases for V and 2 bases for J; bases not matched to a gene: 4. Germline-derived CDR1 and CDR2 are ENHRY and SYGVKD. The CDR3 loop reads CAISGDRENTEAFF. CDR3 bases: TGTGCCATCAGCGGGGACAGGGAAAACACTGAAGCTTTCTTT.

This rearrangement joins TRBV4-3 to TRBJ2-2; TRBD2 matches 7 bases. Germline CDR1 LGHNA, CDR2 YSLEER. The ends lost 4 bases at V and 1 base at J; junction bases unmatched: 12. The CDR3 consists of 18 residues. The chain's CDR3 is CASSRYLLSGGNTGELFF. CDR3 coding DNA: TGCGCCAGCAGCCGCTACTTGCTCTCGGGGGGGAACACCGGGGAGCTGTTTTTT.

The V call is TRBV19, the J call TRBJ2-1, with 7 bases matching TRBD2. This CDR3 spans 17 amino acids. The V gene end was trimmed by 3 bases and the J gene end by 8 bases; junction bases not matched to a gene: 16. The germline V gene has CDR1 LNHDA and CDR2 SQIVND (reference sequence). CDR3 in amino acids: CASSIPPSWGGRDEQFF. CDR3 DNA sequence: TGTGCCAGTAGTATTCCCCCCAGTTGGGGCGGGAGAGATGAGCAGTTCTTC. The full variable domain, its missing parts supplied by reference TRBV19 and TRBJ2-1, is DGGITQSPKYLFRKEGQNVTLSCEQNLNHDAMYWYRQDPGQGLRLIYYSQIVNDFQKGDIAEGYSVSREKKESFPLTVTSAQKNPTAFYLCASSIPPSWGGRDEQFFGPGTRLTVL.

The chain carries TRBV28 and TRBJ2-3; the D gene is possibly TRBD1 (6 bases). Germline-derived CDR1 and CDR2 are MDHEN and SYDVKM. V was pared by 7 bases and J by 7 bases, with 21 bases between. The CDR3 runs to 15 residues. CDR3 in DNA: TGTGCCAGCACCTTGACTTGGACAGCTCCTAATACGCAGTATTTT. Protein sequence: CASTLTWTAPNTQYF.

The CDR3 DNA follows: TGTGCCAGCAGCTCGAATAGCGGGAGAGGGGTTAATGAGCAGTTCTTC. Its translation: CASSSNSGRGVNEQFF. This chain uses TRBV7-9 with TRBJ2-1; 9 bases agree with TRBD2. The CDR3 contains 16 residues. V shed 4 bases and J 7 bases; nucleotides not matched to a gene: 11. CDR1 is SEHNR and CDR2 is FQNEAQ in the germline V gene (reference sequence).

The chain links TRBV6-2 or TRBV6-3 to TRBJ1-2, with TRBD1 as a possible D gene (6 bases). Looked up from germline, CDR1 is MNHEY and CDR2 is SVGEGT. Deletions cut 6 bases from V and 1 base from J, with 9 bases between. The CDR3 has 13 amino acids. CDR3 in amino acids: CASSQDSNYGYTF. In DNA form, the CDR3 reads TGTGCCAGCAGCCAGGACAGTAACTATGGCTACACCTTC.

J is TRBJ1-2 and V is TRBV9; the D gene is possibly TRBD1 (6 bases). The germline V gene encodes CDR1 SGDLS and CDR2 YYNGEE. V lost 0 bases and J lost 5, with 11 bases in between. This CDR3 has 14 residues. The CDR3 reads CASSVEDSRYGYTF. In nucleotides, the CDR3 is TGTGCCAGCAGCGTAGAGGACAGCAGATATGGCTACACCTTC.

The J gene is TRBJ2-1, the V gene TRBV30, with D possibly matching TRBD2 (6 bases). V lost 4 bases and J 14 bases, leaving 15 bases between the germline ends. The CDR3 totals 11 residues. The germline V gene encodes CDR1 GTSNPN and CDR2 SVGIG (reference sequence). The CDR3 here is CAWTSAGREFF. DNA for the CDR3: TGTGCCTGGACGTCGGCGGGGCGGGAGTTCTTC.